These 10 T cell receptor beta chains share one sample of origin, sequenced in a study of T cell repertoires in cytomegalovirus infection. In TCRdb, the reads were re-called with MiXCR into one record per CDR3 protein. The table has hundreds of thousands of distinct CDR3 sequences, less than 25% seen once. The specimen sequenced was CD8+ T cells from PBMCs. The receptors shown here come from a human donor in good health (CMV status not recorded). Some clones in this sample may be carry-over from other donors' samples.

This clonotype was counted ten times or more. This chain uses TRBV7-9 with TRBJ2-2, with 10 bases lining up with TRBD1. With 4 bases clipped from V and 6 bases from J, the junction kept 5 bases outside the gene matches. The length of the CDR3 is 15 residues. Germline V gene data show CDR1 as SEHNR and CDR2 as FQNEAQ (reference sequence). In DNA form, the CDR3 reads TGTGCCAGCAGCTCGGGACAGGGGAAGGCCGGGGAGCTGTTTTTT. This gives the protein CASSSGQGKAGELFF.

Concerning this clonotype itself: A clone one base away is much larger, so this may be a read error. The chain joins TRBV7-2 to TRBJ2-7; D not resolved. V gave up 2 bases and J gave up 6 bases, with 14 bases separating them. CDR3 length: 14 residues. The germline V gene encodes CDR1 SGHTA and CDR2 FQGNSA. CDR3 coding DNA: TGTGCCAGCAGCTTACACCCTACAACAATCGAGCAGTACTTC. Encoded protein: CASSLHPTTIEQYF.

The chain links TRBV7-9 to TRBJ1-1; D call uncertain. V was shortened by 0 bases and J by 8 bases, with 10 bases between the two germline ends. CDR3 length: 13 residues. Germline CDR1 reads SEHNR; CDR2 reads FQNEAQ (reference sequence). The CDR3 nucleotides read TGTGCCAGCAGCTTAGCCGGCAGCCTAGAAGCTTTCTTT. Residues: CASSLAGSLEAFF.

The J gene is TRBJ2-5, the V gene TRBV29-1, with D unresolved. This CDR3 region has 11 residues. Trimming shortened V by 4 bases and J by 4 bases, and 7 bases separated the two germline ends. The V gene's germline CDR1 is SQVTM and CDR2 ANQGSEA. The CDR3 DNA follows: TGCAGCGTTGGCCCCGTAGAGACCCAGTACTTC. This sequence encodes CSVGPVETQYF. Filled out from reference TRBV29-1 and TRBJ2-5, the complete variable domain reads SAVISQKPSRDICQRGTSLTIQCQVDSQVTMMFWYRQQPGQSLTLIATANQGSEATYESGFVIDKFPISRPNLTFSTLTVSNMSPEDSSIYLCSVGPVETQYFGPGTRLLVL.

This chain links TRBV20-1 with TRBJ2-7; D is ambiguous. Germline V gene data show CDR1 as DFQATT and CDR2 as SNEGSKA (reference sequence). V dropped 3 bases and J dropped 2 bases, with 20 bases sitting between them. There are 16 residues in the CDR3. The CDR3 loop is CSASRVSTLQPYEQYV. CDR3 DNA: TGCAGTGCTAGTAGGGTCTCAACACTCCAACCCTACGAGCAGTACGTC.

A word on this clonotype: It may be a read error: a sequence one base away is much more abundant. The chain couples TRBV6-6 to TRBJ2-7, with 9 bases that match TRBD2. This CDR3 has 15 residues. Germline CDR1 is MNHNY and CDR2 is SVGAGI (reference sequence). The CDR3 bases are TGTACCAGCATAGGGCTAGCGGGGAGCTCCTACGAGCAGTACTTC. Its protein is CTSIGLAGSSYEQYF.

This clonotype was picked up a small number of times. The gene calls are TRBV6-5 and TRBJ2-2, with a weak D call TRBD1 (6 bases). The CDR3 totals 17 residues. Trimming removed 2 bases from V and 2 bases from J, with 15 bases in between. Germline V gene sequence: CDR1 MNHEY, CDR2 SVGAGI. The CDR3 spells CASSYSFEGGNTGELFF. The CDR3 nucleotides read TGTGCCAGCAGTTACAGTTTTGAAGGGGGTAACACCGGGGAGCTGTTTTTT.

The table lists this clonotype with a few counts. The chain links TRBV13 to TRBJ2-5, with TRBD1 matching over 11 bases. Germline trimming cut 2 bases from V and 4 bases from J; bases unmatched to any gene: 6. In germline, CDR1 is PRHDT, CDR2 FYEKMQ (reference sequence). This CDR3 has 16 residues. The CDR3 DNA is TGTGCCAGCAGCTTACCCGGGACAGGGGGTTTAGAGACCCAGTACTTC. Translation: CASSLPGTGGLETQYF.

The CDR3 sequence is CASSLNGNPNEKLFF. In DNA form, the CDR3 reads TGTGCCAGCAGCTTAAACGGGAATCCCAATGAAAAACTGTTTTTT. J is TRBJ1-4 and V is TRBV7-9, with unresolved D. The CDR3 is made up of 15 amino acids. Trimming took off 2 bases at V and 5 bases at J, with 12 bases between the two ends. Germline CDR1 is SEHNR and CDR2 is FQNEAQ (reference sequence).

The CDR3 DNA is TGCAGCGCGGCGGTCAGTAGTAGCAATCAGCCCCAGCATTTT. It codes for CSAAVSSSNQPQHF. The rearrangement uses TRBV29-1 and TRBJ1-5; no reliable D call. The germline CDR1 and CDR2 sequences are SQVTM and ANQGSEA. The CDR3 length is 14 residues. V lost 7 bases, J lost 0 bases, and 13 bases lay in between.